The 28 T cell receptor beta chains in this list originate from one sample, sequenced in a study of T-cell reconstitution after alpha-beta-depleted transplantation in children. Using unique molecular identifiers, the investigators prepared the TCRbeta library. Via MiXCR, TCRdb re-called the PCR reads, giving one row per CDR3 protein. The sample has 250,000 to 300,000 distinct CDR3 sequences, 11% seen once. This material consisted of peripheral blood, taken 180 days after TCRalphabeta/CD19-depleted stem cell transplant. The receptors originated from a male patient between 2 and 10 years old who had a stem cell transplant for chronic granulomatous disease, so the T cells may come from the graft donor.

As regards this clonotype: A read error is possible here, since a much larger clone lies one base away. V and J are TRBV29-1 and TRBJ2-1, with 10 bases matching TRBD2. Germline loops: CDR1 SQVTM, CDR2 ANQGSEA. This CDR3 is built from 13 residues. J lost 12 bases, V lost 8 bases, and 13 bases had no gene match. The CDR3 protein is CSLRQRGGLGQFF. CDR3 sequence (DNA): TGCAGCCTCCGACAGCGGGGGGGTTTGGGGCAGTTCTTC.

The table lists this clonotype with many counts. The chain couples TRBV15 to TRBJ1-5; maybe TRBD1 (5 bases). Per the germline V gene, CDR1 is LNHNV and CDR2 is YYDKDF (reference sequence). V was shortened by 6 bases and J by 4 bases, with 10 bases between the two germline ends. The CDR3 is 13 residues long. This CDR3 reads CATRGAQNQPQHF. CDR3 nucleotides: TGTGCCACCAGAGGGGCCCAAAATCAGCCCCAGCATTTT.

In its sample, this clonotype was seen many times. The V call is TRBV7-2, the J call TRBJ2-1; D is perhaps TRBD2 (5 bases). Germline lookup yields CDR1 SGHTA and CDR2 FQGNSA. The length of the CDR3 is 13 residues. Trimming pared 5 bases from V and 6 bases from J, leaving 11 bases between. CDR3 nucleotides: TGTGCCAGCAGCCCCCGGACTGGCAATGAGCAGTTCTTC. It is translated as CASSPRTGNEQFF.

This clonotype was found a few times. The chain joins TRBV6-4 to TRBJ2-2; unclear D gene. Trimming shortened V by 0 bases and J by 7 bases, and 6 bases separated the two germline ends. The CDR3 runs to 13 residues. The germline CDR1 and CDR2 sequences are MRHNA and SNTAGT. This CDR3 reads CASSDSTNGELFF. The CDR3 DNA follows: TGTGCCAGCAGTGACTCTACCAACGGGGAGCTGTTTTTT.

This clonotype occurred many times. The chain joins TRBV20-1 to TRBJ2-3; TRBD2 matches 12 bases. Germline V lookup: CDR1 DFQATT, CDR2 SNEGSKA (reference sequence). The CDR3 is made up of 17 amino acids. V lost 6 bases, J lost 6 bases, and 16 bases stayed unmatched. The CDR3 bases are TGCAGTGCGGGAGCCCCACCTAGCGGGAGGGCCGGGGATACGCAGTATTTT. As protein: CSAGAPPSGRAGDTQYF.

This clonotype was observed many times. The chain employs TRBV5-4 and TRBJ2-1, with 8 positions matching TRBD1. From germline, CDR1 is SGHNT and CDR2 YYREEE (reference sequence). Germline trimming cut 6 bases from V and 1 base from J; bases unmatched to any gene: 3. The CDR3 consists of 14 residues. The CDR3 spells CASNGQGSYNEQFF. The CDR3 DNA follows: TGTGCCAGCAATGGACAGGGTTCCTACAATGAGCAGTTCTTC.

This clonotype occurred many times. The CDR3 coding sequence is TGCAGTGCCCGGGACTATTTGGAGACCCAGTACTTC. It is translated as CSARDYLETQYF. V usage is TRBV20-1 and J usage is TRBJ2-5, with 7 bases fitting TRBD2. The V gene's germline CDR1 is DFQATT and CDR2 SNEGSKA (reference sequence). The CDR3 length is 12 residues. The junction had 6 bases not matched to a gene; V was cut back by 6 bases and J by 5 bases.

The rearrangement links TRBV5-4 to TRBJ2-3; no firm D call. There are 17 residues in the CDR3. The V end lost 4 bases, the J end lost 0 bases, and 18 bases lay between the germline ends. Germline values: CDR1 SGHNT, CDR2 YYREEE (reference sequence). As DNA, the CDR3 is TGTGCCAGCAGCATCCTCGGACGACTCTCTAGCACAGATACGCAGTATTTT. Amino acid sequence: CASSILGRLSSTDTQYF.

This clonotype has at least ten counts. V and J are TRBV7-2 and TRBJ2-6, with D perhaps matching TRBD1 (6 bases). Germline V CDR1 and CDR2: SGHTA, FQGNSA. There are 15 residues in the CDR3. Trimming took off 5 bases at V and 2 bases at J, with 10 bases between the two ends. The CDR3 DNA reads TGTGCCAGCAGCCTAACAGGGACTGGGGCCAACGTCCTGACTTTC. It encodes CASSLTGTGANVLTF.

This clonotype appeared many times. This chain connects TRBV7-2 to TRBJ2-7; D gene uncertain. This CDR3 is 14 amino acids long. Looked up from germline, CDR1 is SGHTA and CDR2 is FQGNSA. The V end lost 5 bases, the J end lost 5 bases, and 16 bases lay between the germline ends. The CDR3 sequence is CASSASQPKNEQYF. CDR3 in DNA: TGTGCCAGCAGCGCGTCCCAGCCCAAAAACGAGCAGTACTTC.

The chain is built from TRBV5-5 and TRBJ2-4; 7 nucleotides match TRBD1. CDR3 length equals 15 residues. V shed 5 bases and J 0 bases; nucleotides not matched to a gene: 5. The V gene's germline CDR1 is SGHKS and CDR2 YYEKEE (reference sequence). The CDR3, as DNA: TGTGCCAGCAGACGGACAGGAGAAGCCAAAAACATTCAGTACTTC. Translating it yields CASRRTGEAKNIQYF. Looking up the rest from reference TRBV5-5 and TRBJ2-4 gives the full variable domain: DAGVTQSPTHLIKTRGQQVTLRCSPISGHKSVSWYQQVLGQGPQFIFQYYEKEERGRGNFPDRFSARQFPNYSSELNVNALLLGDSALYLCASRRTGEAKNIQYFGAGTRLSVL.

This clonotype was seen ten or more times. The chain employs TRBV28 and TRBJ1-6, with a possible D match to TRBD1 (5 bases). The CDR3 contains 17 residues. Trimming cost V 4 bases and J 10 bases, with 23 bases left between them. Germline CDR1 and CDR2: MDHEN and SYDVKM. CDR3 in amino acids: CASSSPRRGAGRSPLHF. The CDR3 DNA reads TGTGCCAGCAGTTCCCCACGACGAGGGGCGGGCAGGTCACCCCTCCACTTT.

V usage is TRBV19 and J usage is TRBJ2-7; D gene ambiguous. V lost 3 bases and J lost 0, with 12 bases in between. Germline assignment: CDR1 LNHDA and CDR2 SQIVND (reference sequence). The CDR3 runs 15 residues. In nucleotides, the CDR3 is TGTGCCAGTAGTATTGGACGCTTACTCTCCTACGAGCAGTACTTC. Encoded protein: CASSIGRLLSYEQYF.

In its sample, this clonotype was seen many times. The genes are TRBV9 and TRBJ2-7, with 10 bases that match TRBD2. Losses at the gene ends were 0 bases for V and 4 bases for J; bases not matched to a gene: 4. The germline V gene has CDR1 SGDLS and CDR2 YYNGEE. This CDR3 is 15 amino acids long. CDR3: CASSVAPSGSYEQYF. CDR3 nucleotides: TGTGCCAGCAGCGTAGCCCCTAGCGGGAGTTACGAGCAGTACTTC.

In its sample, this clonotype was seen many times. The chain combines TRBV12-3 or TRBV12-4 with TRBJ2-1; D call uncertain. The germline V and J ends were trimmed by 4 bases and 8 bases, with 9 bases remaining between them. The CDR3 runs 12 residues. The DNA of the CDR3 is TGTGCCAGCAGTTCTGTTCACCATGAGCAGTTCTTC. Translated: CASSSVHHEQFF.

This clonotype showed up many times. The chain is built from TRBV20-1 and TRBJ2-1, with D unclear. The CDR3 spans 17 residues. Germline loops: CDR1 DFQATT, CDR2 SNEGSKA (reference sequence). V lost 0 bases and J 2 bases, leaving 17 bases between the germline ends. Here the CDR3 DNA reads TGCAGTGCTAGAGATTATGGCCCAACAGATGCCTACAATGAGCAGTTCTTC. This translates into CSARDYGPTDAYNEQFF.

In this sample, this clonotype turned up many times. V is TRBV20-1 and J is TRBJ1-4; TRBD1 matches at 8 bases. V lost 3 bases to trimming and J lost 8 bases; unmatched junction nucleotides: 8. This CDR3 contains 14 residues. Germline assignment: CDR1 DFQATT and CDR2 SNEGSKA (reference sequence). CDR3 sequence (DNA): TGCAGTGCTAGCTCACCCAGGGGGCGGGAAAAACTGTTTTTT. Its translation is CSASSPRGREKLFF.

This clonotype has ten or more counts. V usage is TRBV5-6 and J usage is TRBJ2-1; 11 bases fit TRBD2. With 4 bases clipped from V and 9 bases from J, the junction kept 3 bases outside the gene matches. Germline CDR1 SGHDT, CDR2 YYEEEE. The CDR3 consists of 13 residues. CDR3 sequence (DNA): TGTGCCAGCAGCCAGGGGACTAGCGGTGAGCAGTTCTTC. Its protein is CASSQGTSGEQFF.

This clonotype was recorded many times. CDR3 sequence (DNA): TGCGCCAGCACCCCGGGGGGCGAACCCTACGAGCAGTACTTC. This sequence encodes CASTPGGEPYEQYF. The chain employs TRBV5-1 and TRBJ2-7; possibly TRBD2 for D (7 bases). There are 14 residues in the CDR3. V was trimmed by 6 bases and J by 2 bases, leaving 15 bases between them. Germline V gene lookup returns CDR1 SGHRS and CDR2 YFSETQ.

This clonotype was detected many times. The chain joins TRBV27 to TRBJ1-2; 8 bases fit TRBD1. The length of the CDR3 is 13 residues. V dropped 6 bases and J dropped 4; count of bases not matched to a gene: 4. CDR1 and CDR2 from the germline V gene are MNHEY and SMNVEV (reference sequence). Written as DNA, the CDR3 is TGTGCCAGCAGCCCAGACAGGGGCTATGGCTACACCTTC. Its protein product is CASSPDRGYGYTF.

Regarding this clonotype: A much larger clonotype is one base distant, so this may be a read error. The chain employs TRBV11-2 and TRBJ2-4; a weak D match, TRBD2 (6 bases). There are 18 residues in the CDR3. Germline V gives CDR1 SGHAT, CDR2 FQNNGV. CDR3 DNA sequence: TGTGCCAGCAGCTTAGGGTCGGGGGAAAGTGGAAGCAAAAACATTCTGTACTTC. Translation: CASSLGSGESGSKNILYF.

This clonotype was counted many times. The chain carries TRBV5-1 and TRBJ2-5; D might be TRBD1 (6 bases). V was clipped by 4 bases and J by 2 bases, with 12 bases between them. This CDR3 comprises 14 residues. CDR1 is SGHRS, CDR2 YFSETQ, per germline. As DNA, the CDR3 is TGCGCCAGCAGCAACACAGGGATACAAGAGACCCAGTACTTC. This encodes CASSNTGIQETQYF.

Notes on this clonotype: Since a much larger clone is just one base distant, this may be a read error. The chain uses TRBV4-3 and TRBJ2-3; no clear D. CDR3 length: 15 amino acids. The V gene's germline CDR1 is LGHNA and CDR2 YSLEER. Here the CDR3 DNA reads TGCGCCAGCAGACAAGTTCCCAACAGAGGAGATACGCAGTATTTT. Its protein product is CASRQVPNRGDTQYF.

This clonotype appeared many times. This sequence joins TRBV7-2 and TRBJ2-3; 12 bases line up with TRBD2. The CDR3 loop spans 17 amino acids. V shed 0 bases and J 5 bases; nucleotides not matched to a gene: 6. Germline V gene sequence: CDR1 SGHTA, CDR2 FQGNSA. CDR3 bases: TGTGCCAGCAGCTTAGCGAAGACTAGCGGGAGAGGAGATACGCAGTATTTT. It codes for CASSLAKTSGRGDTQYF.

This clonotype was seen at least ten times. The CDR3 region has the DNA TGTGCCAGCAGCTCACTAACAAACACTGAAGCTTTCTTT. Translating it yields CASSSLTNTEAFF. The genes are TRBV9 and TRBJ1-1; no clear D. Germline assignment: CDR1 SGDLS and CDR2 YYNGEE. The CDR3 contains 13 residues. Between the trimmed V and J ends, which lost 4 bases and 2 bases, there was a span of 9 bases.

This clonotype was counted a few times. This sequence joins TRBV7-7 and TRBJ2-1; 13 bases are a match to TRBD2. This CDR3 contains 17 residues. Germline CDR1 and CDR2: SSHAT and FNYEAQ (reference sequence). V lost 2 bases to trimming and J lost 5 bases; unmatched junction nucleotides: 6. The CDR3 DNA sequence: TGTGCCAGCAGCTTATTCCCCACTAGCGGGAGGGACAATGAGCAGTTCTTC. Translation: CASSLFPTSGRDNEQFF.

This clonotype was observed many times. The chain couples TRBV18 to TRBJ1-3; no firm D call. CDR3 length: 14 amino acids. Germline CDR1 reads KGHSH; CDR2 reads LQKENI. Trimming stripped 3 bases from V and 8 bases from J, with 14 bases between. CDR3: CASSPVGERDTIYF. CDR3 DNA: TGTGCCAGCTCACCGGTCGGGGAACGGGACACCATATATTTT.

Many counts were recorded for this clonotype. The chain employs TRBV20-1 and TRBJ2-3; D possibly corresponds to TRBD2 (6 bases). The CDR3 is 13 amino acids. Germline V gene lookup returns CDR1 DFQATT and CDR2 SNEGSKA (reference sequence). This chain's CDR3 is CSLNNGGTDTQYF. DNA of the CDR3: TGCAGCCTAAACAACGGGGGAACAGATACGCAGTATTTT.